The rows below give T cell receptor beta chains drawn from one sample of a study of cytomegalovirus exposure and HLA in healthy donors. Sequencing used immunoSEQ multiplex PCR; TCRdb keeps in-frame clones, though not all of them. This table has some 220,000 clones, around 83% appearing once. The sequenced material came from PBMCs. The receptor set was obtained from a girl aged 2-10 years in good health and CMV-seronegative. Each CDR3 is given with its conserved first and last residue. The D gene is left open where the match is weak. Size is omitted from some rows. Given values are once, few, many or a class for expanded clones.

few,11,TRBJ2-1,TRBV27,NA,CASRSSNEQFF,TGTGCCAGCAGATCATCCAATGAGCAGTTCTTC
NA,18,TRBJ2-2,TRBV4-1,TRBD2,CASSPKGNRGGSGGELFF,TGCGCCAGCAGCCCAAAGGGGAATCGGGGGGGAAGCGGCGGGGAGCTGTTTTTT
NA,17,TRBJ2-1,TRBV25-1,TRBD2,CASSEYLAGATNNEQFF,TGTGCCAGCAGTGAATATTTGGCGGGAGCGACAAACAATGAGCAGTTCTTC
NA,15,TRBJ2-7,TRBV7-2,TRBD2,CASSLRRGSPYEQYF,TGTGCCAGCAGCCTTCGGCGCGGGAGCCCCTACGAGCAGTACTTC
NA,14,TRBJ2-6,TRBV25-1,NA,CATLSSSGANVLTF,TGTGCCACCCTGTCCTCCTCTGGGGCCAACGTCCTGACTTTC
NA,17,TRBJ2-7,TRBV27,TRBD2,CASSLRLAGGPSYEQYF,TGTGCCAGCAGTTTAAGACTAGCGGGGGGGCCATCCTACGAGCAGTACTTC
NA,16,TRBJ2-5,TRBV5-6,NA,CASSLSPVEGGETQYF,TGTGCCAGCAGCTTGTCCCCCGTTGAGGGGGGGGAGACCCAGTACTTC
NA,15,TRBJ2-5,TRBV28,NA,CASTVTFRTYETQYF,TGTGCCAGCACTGTTACCTTTCGGACTTATGAGACCCAGTACTTC
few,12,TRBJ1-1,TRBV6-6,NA,CASSYRETEAFF,TGTGCCAGCAGTTACCGGGAGACTGAAGCTTTCTTT
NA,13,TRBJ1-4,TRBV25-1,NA,CASRDGANEKLFF,TGTGCCAGCAGGGACGGGGCTAATGAAAAACTGTTTTTT
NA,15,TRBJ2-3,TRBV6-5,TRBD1,CASSGRDRGADTQYF,TGTGCCAGCAGCGGCCGGGACAGGGGCGCAGATACGCAGTATTTT
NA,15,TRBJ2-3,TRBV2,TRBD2,CASSDLAGGIDTQYF,TGTGCCAGCAGTGATCTAGCGGGAGGCATAGATACGCAGTATTTT
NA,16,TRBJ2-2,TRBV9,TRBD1,CASSVDAGGDTGELFF,TGTGCCAGCAGCGTAGACGCAGGGGGCGACACCGGGGAGCTGTTTTTT
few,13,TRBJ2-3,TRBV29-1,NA,CSVHSSPTDTQYF,TGCAGCGTTCATTCTAGCCCGACAGATACGCAGTATTTT
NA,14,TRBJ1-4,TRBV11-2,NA,CASSLGSSNEKLFF,TGTGCCAGCAGCTTAGGGAGTTCTAATGAAAAACTGTTTTTT
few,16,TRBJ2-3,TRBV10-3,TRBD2,CAISELGGRVTDTQYF,TGTGCCATCAGTGAACTTGGCGGGAGGGTCACAGATACGCAGTATTTT
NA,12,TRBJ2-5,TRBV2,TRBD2,CASGGRQETQYF,TGTGCCTCGGGGGGGCGGCAAGAGACCCAGTACTTC
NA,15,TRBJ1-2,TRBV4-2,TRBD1,CASSQGDRRNYGYTF,TGTGCCAGCAGCCAAGGGGACAGGCGTAACTATGGCTACACCTTC
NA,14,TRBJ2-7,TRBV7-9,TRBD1,CASSFGDSYYEQYF,TGTGCCAGCAGCTTTGGGGACAGCTACTACGAGCAGTACTTC
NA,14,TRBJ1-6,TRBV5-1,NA,CASSLRQANSPLHF,TGCGCCAGCAGCTTGCGACAGGCCAATTCACCCCTCCACTTT
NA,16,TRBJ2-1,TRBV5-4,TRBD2,CASSLAGTSVPNEQFF,TGTGCCAGCAGCTTGGCCGGGACTAGCGTCCCTAATGAGCAGTTCTTC
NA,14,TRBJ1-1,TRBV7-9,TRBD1,CASSPRQGATEAFF,TGTGCCAGCAGCCCCCGACAGGGGGCCACTGAAGCTTTCTTT
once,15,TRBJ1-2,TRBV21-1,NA,CASSKAGGYGYGYTF,TGTGCCAGCAGCAAAGCTGGGGGCTACGGCTATGGCTACACCTTC
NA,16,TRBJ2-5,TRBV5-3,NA,CARSLGRDRLQETQYF,TGTGCCAGAAGCTTGGGTAGAGACAGACTTCAAGAGACCCAGTACTTC
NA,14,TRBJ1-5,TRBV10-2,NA,CASSVDRGNQPQHF,TGCGCCAGCAGTGTTGATAGGGGTAATCAGCCCCAGCATTTT
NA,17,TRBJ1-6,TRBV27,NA,CASSLYVVGFNNSPLHF,TGTGCCAGCAGTTTATACGTGGTGGGCTTCAATAATTCACCCCTCCACTTT
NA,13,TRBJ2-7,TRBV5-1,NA,CASSLAAAREQYF,TGCGCCAGCAGCTTGGCCGCAGCGCGAGAGCAGTACTTC
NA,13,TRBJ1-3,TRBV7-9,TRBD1,CANRGSNGNTIYF,TGTGCCAACAGGGGCTCGAACGGAAACACCATATATTTT
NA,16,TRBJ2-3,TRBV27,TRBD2,CASSSTRLAGGNTQYF,TGTGCCAGCAGTTCGACCCGACTAGCGGGAGGAAATACGCAGTATTTT
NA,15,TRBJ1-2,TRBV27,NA,CASRNINRENYGYTF,TGTGCCAGCCGAAATATTAACAGGGAAAACTATGGCTACACCTTC
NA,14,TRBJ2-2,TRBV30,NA,CAWSRGVDTGELFF,TGTGCCTGGAGTAGAGGAGTGGACACCGGGGAGCTGTTTTTT
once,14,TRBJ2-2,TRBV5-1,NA,CASRRASNTGELFF,TGCGCCAGCCGGCGGGCGTCGAACACCGGGGAGCTGTTTTTT
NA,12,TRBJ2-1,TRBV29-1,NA,CSVLAGASGQFF,TGCAGCGTTCTCGCCGGAGCTTCGGGGCAGTTCTTC
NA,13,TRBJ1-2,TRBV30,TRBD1,CAWSSGTAYGYTF,TGTGCCTGGAGCTCCGGGACAGCCTATGGCTACACCTTC
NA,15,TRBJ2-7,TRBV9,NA,CASSPGDRRTHEQYF,TGTGCCAGCAGCCCGGGGGACAGACGGACCCACGAGCAGTACTTC
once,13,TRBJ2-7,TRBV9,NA,CASSVDPVYEQYF,TGTGCCAGCAGCGTAGACCCAGTCTACGAGCAGTACTTC
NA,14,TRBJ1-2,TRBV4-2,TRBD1,CASSGPTGVYGYTF,TGTGCCAGCAGCGGCCCGACAGGGGTTTATGGCTACACCTTC
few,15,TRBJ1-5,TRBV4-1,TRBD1,CASSQDGTGWQPQHF,TGCGCCAGCAGCCAAGATGGGACAGGGTGGCAGCCCCAGCATTTT
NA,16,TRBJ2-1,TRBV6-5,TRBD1,CASSYSYRGDGDEQFF,TGTGCCAGCAGTTACTCCTACAGGGGGGATGGGGATGAGCAGTTCTTC
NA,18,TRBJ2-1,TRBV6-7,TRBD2,CARSHTLGERGSYNEQFF,TGTGCCAGATCTCATACCTTGGGGGAGCGGGGCTCCTACAATGAGCAGTTCTTC
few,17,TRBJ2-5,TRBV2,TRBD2,CASSEAELAVLQETQYF,TGTGCCAGCAGTGAAGCCGAGCTAGCGGTACTTCAAGAGACCCAGTACTTC
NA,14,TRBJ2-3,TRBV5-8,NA,CASSLGLALDTQYF,TGTGCCAGCAGCTTGGGGCTAGCGCTCGATACGCAGTATTTT
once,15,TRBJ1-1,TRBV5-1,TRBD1,CASTPLGDRGSEAFF,TGCGCCAGTACTCCCTTAGGGGACAGGGGCTCTGAAGCTTTCTTT
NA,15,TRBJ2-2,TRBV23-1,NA,CASSNFRDSTGELFF,TGCGCCAGCAGTAACTTCCGGGATTCCACCGGGGAGCTGTTTTTT
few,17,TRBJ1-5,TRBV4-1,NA,CASSLEATGYSNQPQHF,TGCGCCAGCAGCCTCGAGGCCACGGGATATAGCAATCAGCCCCAGCATTTT
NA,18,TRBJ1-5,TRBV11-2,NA,CASSLGVAGRISNQPQHF,TGTGCCAGCAGCTTAGGGGTCGCAGGGCGGATTAGCAATCAGCCCCAGCATTTT
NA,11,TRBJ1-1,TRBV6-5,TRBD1,CASRGGQGTFF,TGTGCCAGCAGGGGCGGACAGGGGACTTTCTTT
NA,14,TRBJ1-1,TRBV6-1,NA,CASSARREHTEAFF,TGTGCCAGCAGTGCTAGGAGGGAGCACACTGAAGCTTTCTTT
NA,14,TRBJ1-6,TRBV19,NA,CASSMGTDNSPLHF,TGTGCCAGTAGTATGGGGACTGATAATTCACCCCTCCACTTT
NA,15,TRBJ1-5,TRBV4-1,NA,CASSQTGKGNQPQHF,TGCGCCAGCAGCCAGACAGGAAAGGGCAATCAGCCCCAGCATTTT
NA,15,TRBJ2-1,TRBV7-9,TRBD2,CASRHTGTRYNEQFF,TGTGCCAGCAGACACACCGGGACTAGGTACAATGAGCAGTTCTTC
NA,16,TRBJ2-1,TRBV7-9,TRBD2,CASSALGSGSFHEQFF,TGTGCCAGCAGCGCCCTGGGTAGCGGGAGTTTTCATGAGCAGTTCTTC
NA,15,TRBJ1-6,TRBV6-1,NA,CASSEFGQDLSPLHF,TGTGCCAGCAGTGAATTTGGGCAGGATCTTTCACCCCTCCACTTT
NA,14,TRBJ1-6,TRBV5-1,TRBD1,CASSLRQGNSPLHF,TGCGCCAGCAGCTTGAGACAGGGCAATTCACCCCTCCACTTT